This T cell receptor (beta chain) stems from a study of cytomegalovirus exposure and HLA in healthy donors. Use of 60 Vbeta and 13 Jbeta primers characterized the PCR. TCRdb's table, derived via immunoSEQ multiplex PCR, lists solely in-frame clones and lacks some. Here the sample spans 200,000 to 250,000 clones, over 65% being singletons. Concerning this clone: Its antigen is not known.

Study-level findings and limits: The study labeled 180 or so TCR beta chains cytomegalovirus-associated. In a later analysis, HLA-associated beta chains showed higher expansion and lower generation probabilities than comparable chains. Among immune exposure information, only CMV serostatus was available. Reported findings show TCR beta sequences accurately forecast HLA-A and HLA-B alleles in most subjects.

Sequenced input: PBMCs. The source of this sequence is a man aged 18 to 29 in good health and CMV-seronegative.

The CDR3 here is CASGGTSGISAQYF. The CDR3 DNA follows: TGTGCCAGCGGGGGGACTAGCGGGATTTCCGCGCAGTATTTT. The chain uses TRBV28 and TRBJ2-3; 13 nucleotides agree with TRBD2. The CDR3 is 14 residues long. Germline assignment: CDR1 MDHEN and CDR2 SYDVKM. The V segment lost 8 bases and the J segment 10 bases; nucleotides outside the gene matches: 9.